The 3 T cell receptor beta chains listed next were all sequenced from one sample in a study of cytomegalovirus exposure and HLA in healthy donors. It was with 60 Vbeta and 13 Jbeta primers that the PCR ran. The data were produced by immunoSEQ multiplex PCR, yet TCRdb's version contains in-frame clones alone and is incomplete. This table holds around 68,000 clones, around 68% found once. Material: PBMCs. The source is a woman aged 25 to 39 in good health and CMV-seronegative.

The chain employs TRBV7-2 and TRBJ2-3, with TRBD2 matching 7 bases. V shed 2 bases, J shed 2 bases, and the junction held 7 bases outside the gene matches. Germline V gene data show CDR1 as SGHTA and CDR2 as FQGNSA. The CDR3 loop spans 16 amino acids. CDR3 in amino acids: CASSLTPLAATDTQYF. The CDR3 DNA reads as TGTGCCAGCAGCTTAACCCCCCTAGCGGCCACAGATACGCAGTATTTT.

The gene calls are TRBV9 and TRBJ2-3; D might be TRBD2 (6 bases). Trimming took off 0 bases at V and 0 bases at J, with 8 bases between the two ends. The V gene's germline CDR1 is SGDLS and CDR2 YYNGEE. The CDR3 runs 15 residues. CDR3 residues: CASSVVGTSTDTQYF. As DNA, the CDR3 is TGTGCCAGCAGCGTAGTTGGGACTAGCACAGATACGCAGTATTTT. Full variable domain (missing parts from reference TRBV9 and TRBJ2-3): DSGVTQTPKHLITATGQRVTLRCSPRSGDLSVYWYQQSLDQGLQFLIQYYNGEERAKGNILERFSAQQFPDLHSELNLSSLELGDSALYFCASSVVGTSTDTQYFGPGTRLTVL.

This clone was detected only once. The chain couples TRBV27 to TRBJ2-7; 12 nucleotides agree with TRBD1. The CDR3 has 15 amino acids. Germline V lookup: CDR1 MNHEY, CDR2 SMNVEV (reference sequence). V gave up 4 bases and J gave up 4 bases; unmatched junction bases: 5. The CDR3 DNA reads as TGTGCCAGCAGTTCGGGACAGGGGGCGGGTTACGAGCAGTACTTC. This codes for CASSSGQGAGYEQYF.